The clone carrying this T cell receptor (beta chain) is a singleton in its sample. The V and J ends lost 5 bases and 1 base, in that order; junction bases with no gene match: 2. The CDR3 spans 14 residues. Germline loops: CDR1 MNHEY, CDR2 SVGAGI. This specimen comes from a study of blood T cell repertoires in COVID-19. On the study more broadly: The origin of the acute and convalescent COVID-19 samples was the United States, Italy and Spain. Nucleic acid was either cDNA or gDNA, and it came from T cells, B-cell-depleted T cells, or PBMCs.

TCRdb's table, derived via immunoSEQ multiplex PCR, lists solely in-frame clones and lacks some. The repertoire holds about 170,000 clones, approximately 81% seen once, with about 10% in the top ten. Input material: peripheral blood. The chain is built from TRBV6-5 and TRBJ2-1, with 7 positions matching TRBD2. The sequence was obtained from an elderly woman with active or convalescent COVID-19. DNA for the CDR3: TGTGCCAGCAGTCGTAGCGGGTCCTACAATGAGCAGTTCTTC. Its protein product is CASSRSGSYNEQFF.